This T cell receptor (beta chain) derives from a study of T-cell reconstitution after alpha-beta-depleted transplantation in children. Findings and caveats of the study: The study traced high day-60 TCRbeta diversity in some patients to surviving recipient T cells and thymic progenitors. Most T-cell counts and diversity one year after the transplant came from T cells that were newly produced.

Only a few counts were recorded for this clonotype. Its target is unknown. Unique molecular identifiers were built into the TCRbeta library. TCRdb fed the PCR reads into MiXCR, producing one record per CDR3 protein. The table includes some 290,000 distinct CDR3 sequences, approximately 23% detected once. V lost 4 bases and J lost 8; bases outside the gene matches: 9. The CDR3 has 15 amino acids. Germline V lookup: CDR1 KGHDR, CDR2 SFDVKD. The sequences come from PBMCs, mostly from graft donor cells, collected 180 days after TCRalphabeta/CD19-depleted stem cell transplant. This chain joins TRBV24-1 and TRBJ2-1; 8 bases line up with TRBD2. This TCR derives from a male patient younger than 18 who had a stem cell transplant for acute lymphoblastic leukemia, so the T cells may come from the graft donor. This chain's CDR3 is CATSDPGTRVHEQFF. The CDR3, as DNA: TGTGCCACCAGTGACCCCGGGACTAGAGTTCATGAGCAGTTCTTC.